This TCR beta chain appears in the sequencing data of a study of PD-1 blockade in classical Hodgkin lymphoma. Per germline, CDR1 MNHEY and CDR2 SVGAGI. The CDR3 sequence is 10 residues long. V was clipped by 10 bases and J by 7 bases, with 10 bases between them. Profiled with immunoSEQ multiplex PCR; TCRdb holds only in-frame clones, not every one. Of about 110,000 clones listed, around 89% are singletons. Each and every patient relapsed after autologous stem cell transplantation, and patients got differing brentuximab vedotin exposure. Best responses fell into complete response, partial response or progressive disease. Study observations and caveats: Partial responders and progressors had significantly lower baseline TCR diversity. A reduction in baseline TCR diversity was reportedly seen in newly diagnosed patients relative to healthy donors.

Regarding this clone: Its cognate antigen is unknown.

Material: peripheral blood mononuclear cells (PBMCs), obtained before the second cycle of nivolumab. This TCR derives from a human donor with classical Hodgkin lymphoma. The chain has TRBV6-5 and TRBJ1-2; D call uncertain. CDR3 coding DNA: TGTGCCACAAGGTTTGGTGGCTACACCTTC. Translated: CATRFGGYTF.